The 9 T cell receptor beta chains listed next were all sequenced from one sample in a study of cytotoxic CD8 clonotypes in ibrutinib-treated CLL (dated by TCRdb to the early 2020s). The protocol used for the library was the immunoSEQ multiplex PCR assay. In TCRdb, the immuneACCESS table is reduced to in-frame sequences with V and J assigned. These tables do not hold every clone; where another copy was compared, an unresolved V gene accounts for under half, and the others remain unexplained. A total of some 160,000 clones appear in this sample, more than 75% of them only once. About 1.9% of the sample comes from the top ten. The meaning of the sample's time point label: about 11 months on ibrutinib. This sample comprised PBMCs, obtained after 12 months of ibrutinib treatment. These receptors were taken from a human donor with chronic lymphocytic leukemia.

V usage is TRBV5-1 and J usage is TRBJ2-1; 11 positions match TRBD2. The CDR3 has 16 amino acids. V trimming: 3 bases; J trimming: 0 bases; junction bases outside the gene matches: 2. CDR1 is SGHRS and CDR2 is YFSETQ in the germline V gene. This chain's CDR3 is CASSSSGGFSYNEQFF. The CDR3 DNA reads as TGCGCCAGCAGCTCTAGCGGGGGGTTCTCCTACAATGAGCAGTTCTTC.

This chain uses TRBV10-3 with TRBJ2-5; 7 bases are a match to TRBD2. The CDR3 extends over 14 amino acids. Trimming took 5 bases from V and 5 from J; bases not matched to a gene: 8. The germline CDR1 and CDR2 sequences are ENHRY and SYGVKD. The CDR3 DNA sequence: TGTGCCATCAGTCAAGCGGGGAGGGAGGAGACCCAGTACTTC. Translation gives CAISQAGREETQYF.

J is TRBJ1-4 and V is TRBV4-2; 10 bases are a match to TRBD1. V lost 5 bases and J lost 7; bases outside the gene matches: 7. The CDR3 is made up of 15 amino acids. Germline CDR1 LGHNA, CDR2 YNFKEQ. CDR3: CASSGRQGAREKLFF. The CDR3 nucleotides are TGTGCCAGCAGCGGCCGACAGGGGGCACGTGAAAAACTGTTTTTT.

This clone was detected a few times. V and J are TRBV11-2 and TRBJ2-7; TRBD2 aligns across 7 bases. The CDR3 runs to 15 residues. Trimming took 5 bases from V and 3 from J; bases not matched to a gene: 10. The V gene's germline CDR1 is SGHAT and CDR2 FQNNGV. The CDR3 sequence is CASSALSSGGYEQYF. CDR3 nucleotides: TGTGCCAGCAGCGCCCTTAGTTCGGGGGGCTACGAGCAGTACTTC.

The rearrangement links TRBV2 to TRBJ1-1; 7 bases are a match to TRBD1. The CDR3 sequence is 13 residues long. The J segment lost 0 bases and the V segment lost 7 bases, leaving 2 bases of the junction unmatched. Germline V CDR1 and CDR2: SNHLY, FYNNEI. The CDR3 is CASNTGVNTEAFF. Here the CDR3 DNA reads TGTGCCAGCAATACAGGGGTGAACACTGAAGCTTTCTTT.

This chain links TRBV2 with TRBJ2-1; 11 bases are shared with TRBD2. Trimming at V came to 6 bases and at J to 4 bases, leaving 8 bases not matched to a gene. Germline V lookup: CDR1 SNHLY, CDR2 FYNNEI. The CDR3 covers 16 residues. The CDR3: CASSALTSGKYNEQFF. Written as DNA, the CDR3 is TGTGCCAGCAGCGCCCTGACTAGCGGGAAGTACAATGAGCAGTTCTTC.

The CDR3 DNA reads as TGTGCCAGCAGCCCCCAGGGTCGGGGGCCTGTTACTGAAGCTTTCTTT. Protein sequence: CASSPQGRGPVTEAFF. The genes are TRBV7-2 and TRBJ1-1; TRBD1 might be the D (6 bases). Germline CDR1 and CDR2: SGHTA and FQGNSA. V was shortened by 5 bases and J by 5 bases, with 21 bases between the two germline ends. The CDR3 contains 16 residues.

The chain employs TRBV15 and TRBJ1-4; possibly TRBD1 for D (5 bases). Between the trimmed V and J ends, which lost 3 bases and 3 bases, there was a span of 11 bases. The CDR3 totals 15 residues. The germline CDR1 and CDR2 sequences are LNHNV and YYDKDF (reference sequence). The CDR3 here is CATSRRGGANEKLFF. For the CDR3, the DNA is TGTGCCACCAGCAGGAGGGGTGGGGCTAATGAAAAACTGTTTTTT.

The rearrangement uses TRBV28 and TRBJ2-3; 8 bases match TRBD1. With 8 bases clipped from V and 1 base from J, the junction kept 5 bases outside the gene matches. Germline-derived CDR1 and CDR2 are MDHEN and SYDVKM. This CDR3 is 14 amino acids long. The DNA for the CDR3 is TGTGCCAGCGGACAGGGTACGGGCACAGATACGCAGTATTTT. It codes for CASGQGTGTDTQYF.